This T cell receptor (beta chain) was found in a study of blood T cell repertoires in COVID-19. Using immunoSEQ multiplex PCR, the repertoire was profiled, and TCRdb retains in-frame clones only, with some absent. The sample gives around 68,000 clones, approximately 78% of which show up once; approximately 12% is in the top ten. Germline CDR1 is SGHRS and CDR2 is YFSETQ. V shed 0 bases and J 5 bases; nucleotides not matched to a gene: 8. The CDR3 is made up of 15 amino acids. The sample consisted of peripheral blood. The chain couples TRBV5-1 to TRBJ2-7; 7 bases fit TRBD2. This TCR came from a human donor in a cohort sampled during active COVID-19. CDR3 bases: TGCGCCAGCAGCTTGGGATTAGCGGGTACCGACGAGCAGTACTTC. Its protein is CASSLGLAGTDEQYF.